The next 9 T cell receptor beta chains were all read from a single sample in a study of control samples from healthy donors and cancer patients. TCRdb keeps only in-frame clones here, not all; method: immunoSEQ multiplex PCR. The table records around 95,000 clones, around 85% of them present only once. The sequenced sample consisted of blood. The receptors originated from a man between 25 and 39 years old in good health.

The CDR3, as DNA: TGTGCCATCACCGGGACAGGGGGCGATGGCTACACCTTC. It specifies CAITGTGGDGYTF. The chain combines TRBV10-3 with TRBJ1-2; TRBD1 matches at 12 bases. Germline values: CDR1 ENHRY, CDR2 SYGVKD. This CDR3 is built from 13 residues. The V segment lost 7 bases and the J segment 6 bases; nucleotides outside the gene matches: 3.

This chain links TRBV28 with TRBJ2-3, with 15 bases matching TRBD2. The germline CDR1 and CDR2 sequences are MDHEN and SYDVKM. The CDR3 contains 16 residues. V trimming: 6 bases; J trimming: 5 bases; junction bases outside the gene matches: 6. CDR3 sequence (DNA): TGTGCCAGCAGCACTCAGGGACTAGCGGGGGGAGATACGCAGTATTTT. Its translation: CASSTQGLAGGDTQYF.

The sample holds one count of this clone. The V gene is TRBV12-1, the J gene TRBJ1-6. TRBV12-1 represents a pseudogene. The length of the CDR3 is 12 residues. CDR3 sequence: CGLLDLNSPLHF. The CDR3, as DNA: TGTGGACTTTTGGACCTTAATTCACCCCTCCACTTT.

The chain uses TRBV5-1 and TRBJ2-1; 11 positions agree with TRBD2. The germline V gene has CDR1 SGHRS and CDR2 YFSETQ. J lost 5 bases, V lost 3 bases, and 4 bases had no gene match. The CDR3 extends over 15 amino acids. The DNA of the CDR3 is TGCGCCAGCAGCTCTGGGACTAGCGGACACAATGAGCAGTTCTTC. It encodes CASSSGTSGHNEQFF.

As to this clone: The sample holds other DNA sequences that translate to the same CDR3. The chain is built from TRBV12-3 or TRBV12-4 and TRBJ2-7; a weak D match, TRBD1 (6 bases). The V end lost 5 bases, the J end lost 2 bases, and 10 bases lay between the germline ends. This CDR3 has 13 amino acids. CDR3 loop: CASSRGQTYEQYF. In nucleotides, the CDR3 is TGTGCCAGCAGTAGAGGACAGACCTACGAGCAGTACTTC.

The rearrangement uses TRBV29-1 and TRBJ1-4, with 7 positions matching TRBD1. The CDR3 length is 13 residues. V gave up 8 bases and J gave up 8 bases; unmatched junction bases: 11. CDR1 SQVTM and CDR2 ANQGSEA come from the germline V gene. The CDR3 bases are TGCAGCACCCGGGACAGCGCTACGGAAAAACTGTTTTTT. Translated: CSTRDSATEKLFF.

The rearrangement joins TRBV6-5 to TRBJ2-7; 8 positions agree with TRBD2. CDR1 MNHEY and CDR2 SVGAGI come from the germline V gene. The CDR3 is 14 amino acids. The V gene end was trimmed by 2 bases and the J gene end by 3 bases; junction bases not matched to a gene: 3. The CDR3 is CASSYQAGGYEQYF. CDR3 nucleotides: TGTGCCAGCAGTTACCAGGCGGGGGGCTACGAGCAGTACTTC.

This CDR3 reads CASSVAAGLVLAAEQYF. In DNA, the CDR3 is TGTGCCAGCAGCGTAGCCGCCGGGCTGGTGCTAGCTGCCGAGCAGTACTTC. The chain carries TRBV9 and TRBJ2-7; a possible D gene is TRBD2 (5 bases). V shed 0 bases and J shed 6 bases, with 22 bases lying between them. Germline CDR1 SGDLS, CDR2 YYNGEE. This CDR3 contains 17 residues.

The rearrangement joins TRBV2 to TRBJ1-5, with a possible D match to TRBD1 (6 bases). CDR1 and CDR2 from the germline V gene are SNHLY and FYNNEI. Between the trimmed V and J ends, which lost 6 bases and 1 base, there was a span of 13 bases. This CDR3 comprises 15 residues. CDR3 nucleotides: TGTGCCAGCAGGGAGGGGAGGGGGAGCAATCAGCCCCAGCATTTT. Translated, it gives CASREGRGSNQPQHF.